This is a list of T cell receptor beta chains from one sample in a study of a mutant IDH1 vaccine in newly diagnosed glioma. TCRdb's copy holds only in-frame clones and misses some; the assay was immunoSEQ multiplex PCR. The sample includes 80,000 to 100,000 clones, roughly 87% of them seen just once. Here the sequenced sample was PBMCs, taken from a glioma patient treated with radiotherapy, temozolomide or both. Receptors were obtained from a man in his forties or fifties with glioma. Some clones in this sample may be carry-over from other donors' samples. The CDR3 runs from the conserved cysteine through the conserved F or W. The order of the fields is CDR3 DNA, CDR3 protein, clone size, D gene, J gene, V gene. D genes are given only for firm matches. For some rows the clone size is stated as once, few or many, or as a class when expanded; others skip it.

TGTGCCAGCAGTGAAGCGCAAAGGAAGCGCAATCAGCCCCAGCATTTT	CASSEAQRKRNQPQHF	NA	NA	TRBJ1-5	TRBV2
TGTGCCAGCAGCTGGACAGGGGACGAGCAGTACTTC	CASSWTGDEQYF	NA	TRBD1	TRBJ2-7	TRBV7-9
TGTGCCAGTAGTATAGGGACAATCTCACCCCTCCACTTT	CASSIGTISPLHF	few	NA	TRBJ1-6	TRBV19
TGTGCCAGCAGCCATTACAGGGGGAACGAGTTTGAAGCTTTCTTT	CASSHYRGNEFEAFF	NA	TRBD1	TRBJ1-1	TRBV5-8
TGCGCCAGCAGGGAGGAGGGTGAAAAACTGTTTTTT	CASREEGEKLFF	NA	NA	TRBJ1-4	TRBV5-1
TGTGCCAGCACCCGAGACACGTACGAGCAGTACTTC	CASTRDTYEQYF	NA	NA	TRBJ2-7	TRBV6-1
TGTGCCAGCAGCTTGGGCGGGGGGTTGATCGATACGCAGTATTTT	CASSLGGGLIDTQYF	once	TRBD2	TRBJ2-3	TRBV11-2
TGTGCCAGCAGTTATGAGGGCCGGAACACTGAAGCTTTCTTT	CASSYEGRNTEAFF	few	NA	TRBJ1-1	TRBV6-5
TGTGCCAGCTCACCCCGGACTATCGATTCACCCCTCCACTTT	CASSPRTIDSPLHF	NA	NA	TRBJ1-6	TRBV18
TGTGCCAGCAGGTCGCCATTCTCCCCCTCCGGCGAGCAGTACTTC	CASRSPFSPSGEQYF	NA	NA	TRBJ2-7	TRBV6-1
TGTGCCATCAGTGACACCCAGAATCAGCCCCAGCATTTT	CAISDTQNQPQHF	once	NA	TRBJ1-5	TRBV10-3
TGTGCCAGCACCACTCGAGGGGAGGGCGAGCAGTACTTC	CASTTRGEGEQYF	NA	TRBD2	TRBJ2-7	TRBV5-6
TGCAGGGCCCCAAGTATCTGTTCACCCCTCCACTTT	CRAPSICSPLHF	once	NA	TRBJ1-6	TRBV29-1
TGTGCCAGCAGTCGCGGGATAACGGGGGCCGAGCAGTACTTC	CASSRGITGAEQYF	NA	NA	TRBJ2-7	TRBV6-5